This T cell receptor beta chain was identified during a study of human T cells and chemical hapten exposure. Overall study: The patients were mostly female; they had alopecia areata, totalis or universalis. Small volume differences among pooled libraries mainly caused per-sample TCR yield variation.

The study, taken as a whole, reports: TCRs exceeding 1 in 1000 frequency stayed unchanged with DPC sensitization.

Inclusive of both ends, the CDR3 amounts to 12 amino acids. CDR1 MNHNY and CDR2 SVGAGI come from the germline V gene (reference sequence). This clonotype showed up many times. Its antigen is currently unknown. This likely comes from a read error, as the CDR3 has no conserved phenylalanine or tryptophan at its end. It is unclear where the CDR3 begins or ends on the DNA, so no DNA is shown, and the CDR3 is as TCRdb lists it. The time point denotes: pre-sensitization, week 0. Documented treatment: therapeutic diphenylcyclopropenone sensitization with weekly scalp DPC. From whole blood left unfractionated, total RNA was extracted. TCRdb analysed the RACE reads with MiXCR anew, one entry per CDR3 protein. The sample carries 300,000 to 450,000 distinct CDR3 sequences, more than 4.5% recorded once.

The sample was whole blood, taken in connection with sensitization to the hapten diphenylcyclopropenone (DPC). The sequence was obtained from a woman aged 50 to 60 with alopecia areata. Some clones in this sample may be carry-over from other donors' samples. This chain joins TRBV6-6 and TRBJ2-1; the table assigns TRBD2, which was not confirmed against the DNA. The CDR3: CASSSQLAGPRY.